The present T cell receptor (beta chain) was sequenced within a study of control samples from healthy donors and cancer patients. Sequenced by immunoSEQ multiplex PCR; TCRdb stores in-frame clones only, minus some. The sample contains some 170,000 clones, roughly 95% of which appear only once. V shed 3 bases and J shed 0 bases, with 8 bases lying between them. The germline V gene encodes CDR1 GTSNPN and CDR2 SVGIG (reference sequence). CDR3 length: 13 amino acids. Sample: blood. This receptor was obtained from a woman aged 25-40 years in good health. The V and J genes are TRBV30 and TRBJ1-1; tentatively, D is TRBD1 (6 bases). As DNA, the CDR3 is TGTGCCTGGAGGGACAGCTTGAACACTGAAGCTTTCTTT. Translation: CAWRDSLNTEAFF.